These T cell receptor beta chains were read from a single sample in a study of blood T cell repertoires in COVID-19. Libraries were prepared by immunoSEQ multiplex PCR; TCRdb keeps only in-frame clonotypes and omits some of them. The sample yields about 240,000 clones, roughly 86% seen once. The sequenced sample was peripheral blood. The receptors were gathered from a woman in her 70s with active or convalescent COVID-19. Both conserved end residues are part of each CDR3. D genes are given only for firm matches. Size tells how often a clone was seen (once, few, many) or the class of an expanded clone, and some rows leave it out.

clone_size	v_call	j_call	d_call	cdr3_length	cdr3_nt	cdr3_aa
NA	TRBV12-3/TRBV12-4	TRBJ2-1	TRBD2	13	TGTGCCAGCACCATATCGGGGGGCAATGAGCAGTTCTTC	CASTISGGNEQFF
NA	TRBV5-1	TRBJ2-7	TRBD1	14	TGCGCCAGCAGCAACGGACAGGGACCCTACGAGCAGTACTTC	CASSNGQGPYEQYF
NA	TRBV19	TRBJ1-5	NA	17	TGTGCCAGTAGTCCTACAGGTGACCCGATTAGCAATCAGCCCCAGCATTTT	CASSPTGDPISNQPQHF
NA	TRBV6-2/TRBV6-3	TRBJ2-1	NA	15	TGTGCCAGCAGTTACGTGGCGGGGAACAACAATGAGCAGTTCTTC	CASSYVAGNNNEQFF
NA	TRBV27	TRBJ2-7	NA	13	TGTGCCAGCAGGGGACTGGGATCTTACGAGCAGTACTTC	CASRGLGSYEQYF
NA	TRBV7-8	TRBJ1-1	NA	13	TGTGCCAGCAGCTTACACGGGAACACTGAAGCTTTCTTT	CASSLHGNTEAFF
NA	TRBV21-1	TRBJ2-7	NA	14	TGTGCCAGCAGCACCGGTGATTGGTCCTACGAGCAGTACTTC	CASSTGDWSYEQYF
few	TRBV5-1	TRBJ1-6	NA	16	TGCGCCAGCAGCTTGCTCGGGGGAGGAGAGGACTCACCCCTCCACTTT	CASSLLGGGEDSPLHF
few	TRBV19	TRBJ1-3	NA	16	TGTGCCAGTAGTAGAGGGGGACGGAGCTCTGGAAACACCATATATTTT	CASSRGGRSSGNTIYF
NA	TRBV10-2	TRBJ1-1	NA	15	TGCGCCAGCAGTGAGTCGAGCCCGGGACTGGCTGAAGCTTTCTTT	CASSESSPGLAEAFF